Below, 13 T cell receptor beta chains from the same sample are listed, as sequenced in a study of blood T cell repertoires in COVID-19. TCRdb keeps only in-frame clones here, not all; method: immunoSEQ multiplex PCR. The data hold 210,000 or so clones, with roughly nine tenths observed a single time. The source material was peripheral blood. The receptor source for this set is a woman aged 45-65 years with acute or convalescent COVID-19.

This chain connects TRBV15 to TRBJ1-3, with D perhaps TRBD1 (5 bases). The V end lost 4 bases, the J end lost 2 bases, and 18 bases lay between the germline ends. The CDR3 extends over 17 amino acids. Germline CDR1 is LNHNV and CDR2 is YYDKDF (reference sequence). The CDR3 DNA sequence: TGTGCCACCAGCAAAGATTGGGGCGTAGGAACTGGAAACACCATATATTTT. The encoded protein is CATSKDWGVGTGNTIYF.

V and J are TRBV21-1 and TRBJ2-7; the D segment call TRBD1 is taken from the table without a DNA check. TRBV21-1 is termed a pseudogene. The CDR3 spans 21 residues. CDR3 protein: CASWPDRDSSLSNYPDYEQYF. CDR3 DNA sequence: TGTGCCAGCTGGCCAGACAGGGACAGTTCCCTTAGTAATTATCCCGACTACGAGCAGTACTTC.

This chain connects TRBV7-2 to TRBJ1-6, with TRBD1 matching 9 bases. Germline values: CDR1 SGHTA, CDR2 FQGNSA. CDR3 length equals 15 residues. With V trimmed by 5 bases and J by 3 bases, 2 bases remained unmatched. The DNA of the CDR3 is TGTGCCAGCAGCCCGGGACAGGGCTATAATTCACCCCTCCACTTT. Amino acid sequence: CASSPGQGYNSPLHF.

The chain links TRBV9 to TRBJ2-5, with 11 bases fitting TRBD2. The CDR3 extends over 17 amino acids. The germline CDR1 and CDR2 sequences are SGDLS and YYNGEE. The trim removed 3 bases at V and 4 bases at J, leaving 11 bases unmatched. This CDR3 is CASSATSGVGRGETQYF. The CDR3 DNA sequence: TGTGCCAGCAGCGCGACTAGCGGGGTTGGGCGGGGAGAGACCCAGTACTTC.

This chain links TRBV20-1 with TRBJ2-2, with a tentative D call TRBD2 (6 bases). Germline V gene lookup returns CDR1 DFQATT and CDR2 SNEGSKA (reference sequence). This CDR3 region has 11 residues. The CDR3 loop is CGGGRTGELFF. The CDR3 bases are TGCGGGGGTGGGAGGACCGGGGAGCTGTTTTTT.

The gene calls are TRBV28 and TRBJ1-1; D possibly corresponds to TRBD1 (6 bases). V was shortened by 8 bases and J by 6 bases, with 13 bases between the two germline ends. Per the germline V gene, CDR1 is MDHEN and CDR2 is SYDVKM. CDR3 length: 12 residues. The CDR3 is CASFTGIAEAFF. DNA of the CDR3: TGTGCCAGCTTTACAGGGATTGCTGAAGCTTTCTTT.

This chain links TRBV4-2 with TRBJ2-2; D remains ambiguous. Germline assignment: CDR1 LGHNA and CDR2 YNFKEQ. With 1 base removed from V and 3 bases from J, the gap between germline ends came to 12 bases. The length of the CDR3 is 16 residues. The CDR3 nucleotides are TGTGCCAGCAGCCAAGGGAGTGGTGGGTACACCGGGGAGCTGTTTTTT. Its translation: CASSQGSGGYTGELFF.

CDR3 residues: CASSMLRGQDEQYF. CDR3 DNA: TGTGCCAGTAGTATGCTCAGGGGGCAGGACGAGCAGTACTTC. V usage is TRBV19 and J usage is TRBJ2-7, with 8 bases lining up with TRBD1. This CDR3 is 14 amino acids long. The V segment lost 3 bases and the J segment 5 bases; nucleotides outside the gene matches: 6. Germline V lookup: CDR1 LNHDA, CDR2 SQIVND (reference sequence).

The V and J genes are TRBV11-2 and TRBJ2-1, with D perhaps matching TRBD1 (6 bases). Trimming took off 5 bases at V and 4 bases at J, with 15 bases between the two ends. The CDR3 length is 15 residues. Germline V gene sequence: CDR1 SGHAT, CDR2 FQNNGV. The CDR3 coding sequence is TGTGCCAGCAGCGAAACAGGGAACGAGTACAATGAGCAGTTCTTC. Translation gives CASSETGNEYNEQFF.

The CDR3 nucleotides are TGTGCCAGCAGTACTACAGGGGTGGGTCAGCCCCAGCATTTT. Translating it yields CASSTTGVGQPQHF. V usage is TRBV6-5 and J usage is TRBJ1-5, with 7 bases aligning to TRBD1. The CDR3 has 14 amino acids. V lost 5 bases and J lost 6; bases outside the gene matches: 7. Germline loops: CDR1 MNHEY, CDR2 SVGAGI.

The rearrangement links TRBV29-1 to TRBJ1-1; tentatively, D is TRBD1 (6 bases). Germline V gives CDR1 SQVTM, CDR2 ANQGSEA. The CDR3 is 14 amino acids. Trimming left V 4 bases short and J 0 bases short, with 12 bases between. CDR3 sequence reads: CSVVGGGVNTEAFF. DNA of the CDR3: TGCAGCGTTGTTGGAGGGGGGGTGAACACTGAAGCTTTCTTT.

The V call is TRBV6-2 or TRBV6-3, the J call TRBJ2-7; TRBD2 might be the D (6 bases). The V gene lost 3 bases and the J gene lost 2 bases, with 11 bases spanning the gap. This CDR3 spans 14 amino acids. CDR1 is MNHEY, CDR2 SVGEGT, per germline. The CDR3 sequence is CASSYFREPYEQYF. CDR3 sequence (DNA): TGTGCCAGCAGTTATTTCCGGGAGCCCTACGAGCAGTACTTC.

In this sample, this clone turned up once. The rearrangement uses TRBV5-1 and TRBJ2-1, with 7 bases lining up with TRBD1. Germline CDR1 and CDR2: SGHRS and YFSETQ. This CDR3 region has 14 residues. V lost 4 bases, J lost 5 bases, and 6 bases stayed unmatched. Here the CDR3 DNA reads TGCGCCAGCAGCCTCGGACAGGACCACAATGAGCAGTTCTTC. This translates into CASSLGQDHNEQFF.